Shown below are 26 T cell receptor beta chains from a single sample sequenced in a study of cytomegalovirus exposure and HLA in healthy donors. The study ran its PCR with 60 Vbeta and 13 Jbeta primers. The protocol was immunoSEQ multiplex PCR, while the TCRdb copy is restricted to in-frame clones and leaves out a portion. Altogether more than 85,000 clones are present, more than 65% being singletons, with the ten largest covering roughly 3.2%. The sequenced material came from PBMCs. The receptors derive from a man aged 25-40 years in good health and CMV-seronegative.

This clone was seen a single time. The rearrangement links TRBV30 to TRBJ2-3; 9 bases map to TRBD2. CDR3 length: 15 residues. CDR1 GTSNPN and CDR2 SVGIG come from the germline V gene (reference sequence). V was clipped by 2 bases and J by 3 bases; unmatched bases: 6. The CDR3 DNA follows: TGTGCCTGGAGTATTAGCGGGAGTGGTACAGATACGCAGTATTTT. This codes for CAWSISGSGTDTQYF.

Only a few counts were recorded for this clone. The rearrangement links TRBV7-8 to TRBJ1-2, with 7 bases aligning to TRBD1. The ends lost 4 bases at V and 6 bases at J; junction bases unmatched: 8. This CDR3 comprises 14 residues. Germline CDR1 is SGHVS and CDR2 is FQNEAQ. The CDR3 loop reads CASSYRQGEHGYTF. The CDR3 nucleotides are TGTGCCAGCAGCTATAGACAGGGAGAACATGGCTACACCTTC.

The V and J genes are TRBV2 and TRBJ2-5; a weak D match, TRBD2 (6 bases). Trimming took 4 bases from V and 5 from J, leaving 11 bases between them. This CDR3 has 13 residues. From germline, CDR1 is SNHLY and CDR2 FYNNEI. The CDR3 here is CASSANREETQYF. Written as DNA, the CDR3 is TGTGCCAGCAGTGCCAACCGGGAGGAGACCCAGTACTTC.

The J gene is TRBJ1-2, the V gene TRBV4-3; D gene unclear. Trimming pared 1 base from V and 2 bases from J, leaving 17 bases between. Germline V gives CDR1 LGHNA, CDR2 YSLEER. The CDR3 runs to 17 residues. CDR3 in DNA: TGCGCCAGCAGCCAAGGGTGGTCAGTAGGAGAGAACTATGGCTACACCTTC. It encodes CASSQGWSVGENYGYTF.

The V call is TRBV7-2, the J call TRBJ2-7; D gene ambiguous. V dropped 4 bases and J dropped 0 bases, with 13 bases sitting between them. The germline V gene has CDR1 SGHTA and CDR2 FQGNSA. This CDR3 contains 15 residues. Here the CDR3 DNA reads TGTGCCAGCAGCTCTCCCCGCGGAAGCTCCTACGAGCAGTACTTC. As protein: CASSSPRGSSYEQYF.

V and J are TRBV6-1 and TRBJ2-1; TRBD1 might be the D (5 bases). CDR3 length: 15 residues. Trimming stripped 6 bases from V and 0 bases from J, with 12 bases between. The germline V gene encodes CDR1 MNHNS and CDR2 SASEGT. The CDR3, as DNA: TGTGCCAGCAGGAAACAGGATGGCTCCTACAATGAGCAGTTCTTC. It is translated as CASRKQDGSYNEQFF.

V usage is TRBV28 and J usage is TRBJ2-7, with 11 bases aligning to TRBD2. The CDR3 has 13 residues. The V and J ends lost 5 bases and 4 bases, in that order; junction bases with no gene match: 1. The V gene's germline CDR1 is MDHEN and CDR2 SYDVKM. CDR3 coding DNA: TGTGCCAGCAGTCTAGCGGGAGGTTACGAGCAGTACTTC. Encoded protein: CASSLAGGYEQYF.

The rearrangement links TRBV7-9 to TRBJ1-5; weak D call: TRBD1 (6 bases). V was clipped by 5 bases and J by 2 bases, with 19 bases between them. There are 17 residues in the CDR3. Germline CDR1 SEHNR, CDR2 FQNEAQ (reference sequence). Here the CDR3 DNA reads TGTGCCAGCAGCCGCGATTCAACAGGGCTGGGCAATCAGCCCCAGCATTTT. Residues: CASSRDSTGLGNQPQHF.

This clone was picked up a small number of times. The V and J genes are TRBV6-1 and TRBJ2-3, with TRBD2 identical over 7 bases. Trimming removed 2 bases from V and 1 base from J; junction bases left unmatched: 6. Germline V gene lookup returns CDR1 MNHNS and CDR2 SASEGT. The CDR3 totals 16 residues. The CDR3 DNA reads as TGTGCCAGCAGTGAAAGGGCTAGCGGCCGCACAGATACGCAGTATTTT. It is translated as CASSERASGRTDTQYF.

The chain recombines TRBV9 with TRBJ2-1; TRBD1 aligns across 10 bases. The CDR3 consists of 14 residues. Germline-derived CDR1 and CDR2 are SGDLS and YYNGEE. V was pared by 4 bases and J by 6 bases, with 4 bases of the junction left unmatched. The CDR3 nucleotides read TGTGCCAGCAGCTCCCGGGACAGGGGCAATGAGCAGTTCTTC. Translating it yields CASSSRDRGNEQFF.

This clone was counted between two and nine times. The rearrangement links TRBV7-6 to TRBJ1-4; no clear D. Germline values: CDR1 SGHVS, CDR2 FNYEAQ. V gave up 6 bases and J gave up 5 bases, with 10 bases separating them. The CDR3 loop spans 13 amino acids. For the CDR3, the DNA is TGTGCCAGCAGGGAGGGAGTAAATGAAAAACTGTTTTTT. Encoded protein: CASREGVNEKLFF.

V is TRBV6-1 and J is TRBJ2-1; TRBD1 matches at 7 bases. The V segment lost 2 bases and the J segment 8 bases; nucleotides outside the gene matches: 3. CDR3 length equals 13 residues. Germline CDR1 and CDR2: MNHNS and SASEGT. The CDR3 protein is CASSERQGHEQFF. The CDR3 nucleotides are TGTGCCAGCAGTGAAAGACAGGGCCATGAGCAGTTCTTC.

Notes on this clone: The junction differs from germline at one of its ends, possibly a read error. The chain joins TRBV7-9 to TRBJ1-4, with 7 positions matching TRBD1. This CDR3 is built from 18 residues. Looked up from germline, CDR1 is SEHNR and CDR2 is FQNEAQ (reference sequence). CDR3 sequence reads: CSSSSPRAGTAANEKLFF. In DNA form, the CDR3 reads TGTTCCAGCAGCTCGCCAAGAGCCGGGACAGCTGCTAATGAAAAACTGTTTTTT.

V and J are TRBV7-9 and TRBJ2-2; maybe TRBD1 (5 bases). This CDR3 is built from 12 residues. Germline lookup yields CDR1 SEHNR and CDR2 FQNEAQ (reference sequence). V was shortened by 11 bases and J by 1 base, with 8 bases between the two germline ends. The CDR3 DNA reads TGTGCCCAGGGAAAGAACACCGGGGAGCTGTTTTTT. Protein: CAQGKNTGELFF.

This clone was recorded a few times. The chain joins TRBV4-2 to TRBJ2-3, with TRBD2 matching 12 bases. CDR1 and CDR2 from the germline V gene are LGHNA and YNFKEQ. Trimming cost V 1 base and J 5 bases; bases outside gene matches: 7. CDR3 length equals 17 residues. The CDR3 DNA sequence: TGTGCCAGCAGCCAAGGACTAGCGGGAGACGTAGGAGATACGCAGTATTTT. Translated: CASSQGLAGDVGDTQYF.

The chain combines TRBV10-2 with TRBJ1-5; the D is unclear. The CDR3 runs 14 residues. Germline V gives CDR1 WSHSY, CDR2 SAAADI. V was cut by 4 bases and J by 4 bases, with 11 bases left in between. The CDR3 reads CASSALSGNQPQHF. CDR3 bases: TGCGCCAGCAGTGCCCTCTCCGGGAATCAGCCCCAGCATTTT.

The rearrangement links TRBV6-1 to TRBJ1-1, with 9 bases lining up with TRBD1. J gave up 4 bases and V 7 bases, and 7 bases lay outside the gene matches. The CDR3 sequence is 14 residues long. Germline assignment: CDR1 MNHNS and CDR2 SASEGT. The CDR3 loop reads CASNEQGASTEAFF. In nucleotides, the CDR3 is TGTGCCAGCAACGAACAGGGGGCAAGCACTGAAGCTTTCTTT.

The chain recombines TRBV6-6 with TRBJ1-1; TRBD1 agrees at 7 bases. CDR3 length: 15 residues. CDR1 is MNHNY, CDR2 SVGAGI, per germline (reference sequence). V shed 5 bases and J 4 bases; nucleotides not matched to a gene: 10. The CDR3 bases are TGTGCCAGCAGTACCTGGGACAGCCAGGGCACTGAAGCTTTCTTT. Its protein product is CASSTWDSQGTEAFF.

This chain uses TRBV27 with TRBJ1-2, with D tentatively TRBD1 (6 bases). In germline, CDR1 is MNHEY, CDR2 SMNVEV (reference sequence). The V gene lost 3 bases and the J gene lost 5 bases, with 16 bases spanning the gap. This CDR3 is built from 15 residues. The DNA for the CDR3 is TGTGCCAGCAGTTTGGCTCCGGACAGCCGATATGGCTACACCTTC. It specifies CASSLAPDSRYGYTF.

This chain joins TRBV9 and TRBJ2-1; no definite D call. Deletions cut 0 bases from V and 7 bases from J, with 8 bases between. The V gene's germline CDR1 is SGDLS and CDR2 YYNGEE. The CDR3 has 13 amino acids. Here the CDR3 reads CASSVVNSNEQFF. Here the CDR3 DNA reads TGTGCCAGCAGCGTAGTTAATAGTAATGAGCAGTTCTTC.

J is TRBJ1-1 and V is TRBV18; the D is unclear. Trimming left V 6 bases short and J 1 base short, with 18 bases between. Germline lookup yields CDR1 KGHSH and CDR2 LQKENI. This CDR3 region has 16 residues. The CDR3 is CASSTNGGQENTEAFF. CDR3 nucleotide sequence: TGTGCCAGCTCGACTAACGGAGGGCAAGAGAACACTGAAGCTTTCTTT. The full variable domain, its missing parts supplied by reference TRBV18 and TRBJ1-1, is NAGVMQNPRHLVRRRGQEARLRCSPMKGHSHVYWYRQLPEEGLKFMVYLQKENIIDESGMPKERFSAEFPKEGPSILRIQQVVRGDSAAYFCASSTNGGQENTEAFFGQGTRLTVV.

The CDR3 protein is CASSLDLAGVSSYEQYF. CDR3 coding DNA: TGTGCCAGCAGCTTAGATCTAGCGGGGGTGAGCTCCTACGAGCAGTACTTC. The gene calls are TRBV7-9 and TRBJ2-7, with 10 nucleotides matching TRBD2. This CDR3 spans 17 amino acids. In germline, CDR1 is SEHNR, CDR2 FQNEAQ (reference sequence). V lost 1 base, J lost 0 bases, and 6 bases stayed unmatched.

This chain links TRBV10-3 with TRBJ2-1, with 13 bases lining up with TRBD2. The CDR3 contains 19 residues. Trimming took 4 bases from V and 3 from J; bases not matched to a gene: 12. Germline lookup yields CDR1 ENHRY and CDR2 SYGVKD. CDR3 loop: CAISGTSGRAVQVYNEQFF. CDR3 in DNA: TGTGCCATCAGTGGTACTAGCGGGAGGGCCGTGCAAGTCTACAATGAGCAGTTCTTC.

This clone has more than one count but fewer than ten. CDR3 sequence reads: CASSARDRGVDEQYF. The CDR3 coding sequence is TGCGCCAGCAGTGCCCGGGACAGGGGCGTGGACGAGCAGTACTTC. V is TRBV10-1 and J is TRBJ2-7, with TRBD1 matching 10 bases. The length of the CDR3 is 15 residues. V lost 4 bases to trimming and J lost 5 bases; unmatched junction nucleotides: 8. CDR1 and CDR2 (germline): WNHNN, SYGVQD (reference sequence).

Comments on this clone: An end of the junction differs from the germline gene, which may be a read error. Other DNA sequences from this sample encode an identical CDR3 as well. The chain has TRBV11-2 and TRBJ2-7; D possibly corresponds to TRBD1 (5 bases). The CDR3 covers 15 residues. The germline V gene has CDR1 SGHAT and CDR2 FQNNGV. In DNA form, the CDR3 reads TGTGCCAGCAGCTTAGTAGCTGACAGCGCCTACGAACAGTACTTC. Its protein is CASSLVADSAYEQYF.

The rearrangement joins TRBV5-1 to TRBJ2-1; 9 nucleotides line up with TRBD2. Germline-derived CDR1 and CDR2 are SGHRS and YFSETQ. The CDR3 is 16 amino acids. J gave up 8 bases and V 3 bases, and 12 bases lay outside the gene matches. The CDR3 sequence is CASSSLGAGGPDEQFF. In DNA form, the CDR3 reads TGCGCCAGCAGCTCCTTAGGGGCGGGAGGGCCCGATGAGCAGTTCTTC.